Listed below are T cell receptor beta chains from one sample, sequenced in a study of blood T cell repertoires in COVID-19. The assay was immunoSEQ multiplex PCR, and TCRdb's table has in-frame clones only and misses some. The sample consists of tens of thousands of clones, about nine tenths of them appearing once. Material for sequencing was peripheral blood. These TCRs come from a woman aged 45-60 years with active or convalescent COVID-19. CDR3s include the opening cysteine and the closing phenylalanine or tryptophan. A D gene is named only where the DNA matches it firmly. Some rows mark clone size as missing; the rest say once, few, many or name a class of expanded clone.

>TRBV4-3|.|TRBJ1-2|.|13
TGCGCCAGCAGCCAAGATCGTGGAGATGGCTACACCTTC
CASSQDRGDGYTF
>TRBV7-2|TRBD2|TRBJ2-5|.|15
TGTGCCAGCAGCCTAAGCGGGGGAGTCGGAGAGACCCAGTACTTC
CASSLSGGVGETQYF
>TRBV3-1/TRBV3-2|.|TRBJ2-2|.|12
TGTGCCAGCAGCCTAACCGGAGGGTGGCTGTTTTTT
CASSLTGGWLFF
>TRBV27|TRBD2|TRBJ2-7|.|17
TGTGCCAGCAGTTTAGGCCCCCAGGGAGGGGTAGCCTACGAGCAGTACTTC
CASSLGPQGGVAYEQYF
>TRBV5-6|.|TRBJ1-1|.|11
TGTGCCAGCAGCTTCCTCACTGAAGCTTTCTTT
CASSFLTEAFF
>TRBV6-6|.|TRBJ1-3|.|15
TGTGCCAGCACTGAACAGGCGATCTCTGGAAACACCATATATTTT
CASTEQAISGNTIYF
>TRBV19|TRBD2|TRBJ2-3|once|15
TGTGCCAGTAGTATGAGCGGGGGGAGCACAGATACGCAGTATTTT
CASSMSGGSTDTQYF
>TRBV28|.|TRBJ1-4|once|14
TGTGCCAGCAGCCTACCCCATCCGAGCGAAAAACTGTTTTTT
CASSLPHPSEKLFF
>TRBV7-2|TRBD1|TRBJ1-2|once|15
TGTGCCAGCAGCTCGCGGACAGGGTCTAACTATGGCTACACCTTC
CASSSRTGSNYGYTF
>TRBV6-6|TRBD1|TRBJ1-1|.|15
TGTGCCACCGGACAGGGGGGCGCCCTGGGCACTGAAGCTTTCTTT
CATGQGGALGTEAFF
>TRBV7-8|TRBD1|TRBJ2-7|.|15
TGTGCCAGCAGCTCCTATGGACAGGGGGCAAGGGAGCAGTACTTC
CASSSYGQGAREQYF
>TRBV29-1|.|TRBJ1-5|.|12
TGCAGCGTTGACATTGGCCGAGGAGCCCAGCATTTT
CSVDIGRGAQHF
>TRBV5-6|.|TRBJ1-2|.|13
TGTGCCAGCAGCTTGGGGGGGCGTGATGGCTACACCTTC
CASSLGGRDGYTF
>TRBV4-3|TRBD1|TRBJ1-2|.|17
TGCGCCAGCAGCCAAGATCGAGGGACAGGGCAGGACTATGGCTACACCTTC
CASSQDRGTGQDYGYTF
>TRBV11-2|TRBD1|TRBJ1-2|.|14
TGTGCCAGCAGCCCACAGGGGGCCGGCTATGGCTACACCTTC
CASSPQGAGYGYTF
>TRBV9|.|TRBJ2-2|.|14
TGTGCCAGCAGCGTATATACGGGCACCGGGGAGCTGTTTTTT
CASSVYTGTGELFF
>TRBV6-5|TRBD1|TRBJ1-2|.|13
TGTGCCAGCAGCCTATCAGACAGGGCGGGCTACACCTTC
CASSLSDRAGYTF
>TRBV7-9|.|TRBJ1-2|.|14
TGTGCCAGCAGCTTAGACGGGGGAGTCTATGGCTACACCTTC
CASSLDGGVYGYTF
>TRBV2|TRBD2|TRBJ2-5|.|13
TGTGCCAGCAGTGAGACTAGCGGAAAGACCCAGTACTTC
CASSETSGKTQYF
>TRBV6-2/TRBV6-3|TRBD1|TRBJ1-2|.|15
TGTGCCAGCAGTTACGGCGGGACAGGGAGCTATGGCTACACCTTC
CASSYGGTGSYGYTF
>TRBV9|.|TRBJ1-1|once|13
TGTGCCAGCAGCGTAGGTAGCGGCACTGAAGCTTTCTTT
CASSVGSGTEAFF
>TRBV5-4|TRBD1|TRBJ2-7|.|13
TGTGCCAGCAGCTGGACAGGGGAGGACGAGCAGTACTTC
CASSWTGEDEQYF
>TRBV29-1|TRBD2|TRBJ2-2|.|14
TGCAGCGCAGGGACTAGCGGGGCGGCCGGGGAGCTGTTTTTT
CSAGTSGAAGELFF
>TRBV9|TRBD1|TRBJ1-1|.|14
TGTGCCAGCAGCGTGACAGGGGGCGGAACTGAAGCTTTCTTT
CASSVTGGGTEAFF
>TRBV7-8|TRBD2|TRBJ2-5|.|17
TGTGCCAGCAGTCCCCAGGCCGGCGGGGGGGCCGGAGAGACCCAGTACTTC
CASSPQAGGGAGETQYF
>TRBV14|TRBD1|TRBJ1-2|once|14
TGTGCCAGCAGCTCCCGGACAGGGTTCTATGGCTACACCTTC
CASSSRTGFYGYTF
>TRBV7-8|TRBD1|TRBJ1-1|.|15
TGTGCCAGCAGCTCCACACAGGGGGAAAAGACTGAAGCTTTCTTT
CASSSTQGEKTEAFF
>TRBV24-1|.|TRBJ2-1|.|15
TGTGCCACCAGTGATTTCAGAGGGTCTCACAATGAGCAGTTCTTC
CATSDFRGSHNEQFF
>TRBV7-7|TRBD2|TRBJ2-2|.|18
TGTGCTAGCAGCTTAGTTCTAGCGGGGGGAATGAACACCGGGGAGCTGTTTTTT
CASSLVLAGGMNTGELFF
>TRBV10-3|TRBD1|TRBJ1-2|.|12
TGTGCCATCAGTGGGACAGGGGATGGCTACACCTTC
CAISGTGDGYTF
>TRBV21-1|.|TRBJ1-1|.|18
TGTGCCAGCAGCAAAGCTGGGAGTTCGGATGGGGTAGACACTGAAGCTTTCTTT
CASSKAGSSDGVDTEAFF
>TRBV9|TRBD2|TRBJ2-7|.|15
TGTGCCAGCAGCGTCGCGGGAGTACCTACCTACGAGCAGTACTTC
CASSVAGVPTYEQYF
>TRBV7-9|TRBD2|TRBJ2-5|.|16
TGTGCCAGCAGCTTAGCTGGCGGGGGGGCCGAAGAGACCCAGTACTTC
CASSLAGGGAEETQYF
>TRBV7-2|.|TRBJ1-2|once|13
TGTGCCAGCAGCTCCCAGGGCCAGGACGGCTACACCTTC
CASSSQGQDGYTF
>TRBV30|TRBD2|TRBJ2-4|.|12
TGTGCCTGGAGCACCCACCTTAGCGGGATCAACTTC
CAWSTHLSGINF
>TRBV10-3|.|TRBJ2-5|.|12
TGTGCCATCAGTGAGACAGAAGAGACCCAGTACTTC
CAISETEETQYF
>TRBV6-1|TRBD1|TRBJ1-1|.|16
TGTGCCAGCAGTGGCTATCCCGGGACAGGGAACACTGAAGCTTTCTTT
CASSGYPGTGNTEAFF
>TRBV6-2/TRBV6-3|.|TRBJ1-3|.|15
TGTGCCAGCAGTTACCTACAGGGCTTCCCGAACACCATATATTTT
CASSYLQGFPNTIYF
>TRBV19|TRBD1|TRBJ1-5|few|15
TGTGCCAGTAGAAGGGACAGAAATAGCAATCAGCCCCAGCATTTT
CASRRDRNSNQPQHF
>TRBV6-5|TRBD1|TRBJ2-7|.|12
TGTGCCAGCAGCCGACAGGGCTACGAGCAGTACTTC
CASSRQGYEQYF
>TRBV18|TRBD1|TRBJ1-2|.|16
TGTGCCAGCTCACCACGAATGGAACAGGGGGCTAGTGGCTACACCTTC
CASSPRMEQGASGYTF
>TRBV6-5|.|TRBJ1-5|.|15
TGTGCCAGCAGCAAAATACACGATAGCAATCAGCCCCAGCATTTT
CASSKIHDSNQPQHF
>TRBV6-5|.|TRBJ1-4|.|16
TGTGCCAGCAGTTATGGGCAGACCGCAACTAATGAAAAACTGTTTTTT
CASSYGQTATNEKLFF
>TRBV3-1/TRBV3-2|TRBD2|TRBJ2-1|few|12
TGTGCCAGCAGCCAAGGAGCGGGGGCGCAGTTCTTC
CASSQGAGAQFF
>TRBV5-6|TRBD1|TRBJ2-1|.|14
TGTGCCAGCAGCTCGCTTGACAGGGAAGATGAGCAGTTCTTC
CASSSLDREDEQFF
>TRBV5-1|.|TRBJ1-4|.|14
TGCGCCAGCAGTGCAGCTAGTTTAGGCGAAAAACTGTTTTTT
CASSAASLGEKLFF
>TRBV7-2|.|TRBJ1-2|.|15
TGTGCCAGCAGCTTAGATCCAGGGCAGGCCTATGGCTACACCTTC
CASSLDPGQAYGYTF
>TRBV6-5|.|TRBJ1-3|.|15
TGTGCCAGCAGTAACGGACATTCCTCTGGAAACACCATATATTTT
CASSNGHSSGNTIYF
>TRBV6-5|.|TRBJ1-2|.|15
TGTGCCAGCAGTTACTCGAGGGCAGCCAACTATGGCTACACCTTC
CASSYSRAANYGYTF
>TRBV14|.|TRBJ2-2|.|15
TGTGCCAGCAGCCAATCAGCTAGCGTTACCGGGGAGCTGTTTTTT
CASSQSASVTGELFF
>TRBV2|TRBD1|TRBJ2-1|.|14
TGTGCCAGCAGTGGGGACAGGGGGCTGAATGAGCAGTTCTTC
CASSGDRGLNEQFF
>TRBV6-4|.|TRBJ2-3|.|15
TGTGCCAGCAGTGACTCTTGGGGGGGCACAGATACGCAGTATTTT
CASSDSWGGTDTQYF
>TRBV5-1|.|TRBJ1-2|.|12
TGCGCCAGCAGCTTGACCCCAGGTGGCTACACCTTC
CASSLTPGGYTF
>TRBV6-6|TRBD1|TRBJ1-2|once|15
TGTGCCAGCAGTTCGATTTCGACAGGGGGCTATGGCTACACCTTC
CASSSISTGGYGYTF